These T cell receptor beta chains were read from a single sample in a study of blood T cell repertoires in COVID-19. Profiled with immunoSEQ multiplex PCR; TCRdb holds only in-frame clones, not every one. The repertoire holds about 150,000 clones, with 70% to 90% as singletons. Material for sequencing was peripheral blood. Source of these receptors: a man aged 50 to 59 with active or convalescent COVID-19. Each CDR3 is given with its conserved first and last residue. Fields, in order: clone size, V gene, D gene, J gene, CDR3 DNA, CDR3 protein. A D gene is named only where the DNA matches it firmly. Clone size is stated in some rows and not others, as once, few, many or a class when expanded.

>NA|TRBV18|TRBD1|TRBJ1-1
TGTGCCAGCTCATATGGACAGGGTAACACTGAAGCTTTCTTT
CASSYGQGNTEAFF
>NA|TRBV5-6|NA|TRBJ2-1
TGTGCCAGCAGCTTGCCAGGAAGTAACCAGCAGTTCTTC
CASSLPGSNQQFF
>NA|TRBV6-1|NA|TRBJ2-7
TGTGCCAGCAGTGAAGCGGGAGTGTGGGACTTC
CASSEAGVWDF
>NA|TRBV4-1|NA|TRBJ2-7
TGCGCCAGCAGCCAAGAAGTGACTACCTCCTACGAGCAGTACTTC
CASSQEVTTSYEQYF
>once|TRBV24-1|NA|TRBJ2-7
TGTGCCACCAGTGATCCCATCACTTACGAGCAGTACTTC
CATSDPITYEQYF
>NA|TRBV18|TRBD1|TRBJ2-3
TGTGCCAGCTCACGCTCCAGGGGGCGCGGACTGTATACTAGCACAGATACGCAGTATTTT
CASSRSRGRGLYTSTDTQYF
>NA|TRBV7-8|NA|TRBJ1-1
TGTGCCAGCAGCTTCGGGACAGAAGCTTTCTTT
CASSFGTEAFF
>NA|TRBV20-1|NA|TRBJ2-5
TGCAGTGCTAGTTCTTCTTCGGAGACCCAGTACTTC
CSASSSSETQYF
>few|TRBV27|TRBD1|TRBJ2-7
TGTGCCAGCAGGCCCGGGACAGGCGGCTACGAGCAGTACTTC
CASRPGTGGYEQYF
>NA|TRBV4-3|NA|TRBJ1-3
TGCGCCAGCAGCCAAGAAAAGACGGACTACTCTGGAAACACCATATATTTT
CASSQEKTDYSGNTIYF
>NA|TRBV5-1|NA|TRBJ1-6
TGCGCCAGCAGCTTAGCTCCGGGGGAGCGAACACCCCTCCACTTT
CASSLAPGERTPLHF
>NA|TRBV6-5|NA|TRBJ2-5
TGTGCCAGCAGTTACTCCGGAGGGCGAGAGACCCAGTACTTC
CASSYSGGRETQYF
>NA|TRBV6-5|NA|TRBJ2-5
TGTGCCAGCAGTCAATACCGGGGGCAAGAGACCCAGTACTTC
CASSQYRGQETQYF
>NA|TRBV7-7|NA|TRBJ2-1
TGTGCTAGCAGCTTAGCGGCCAACAATGAGCAGTTCTTC
CASSLAANNEQFF
>NA|TRBV20-1|NA|TRBJ1-1
TGCAGTGCGATAGAGAACACTGAAGCTTTCTTT
CSAIENTEAFF
>few|TRBV19|TRBD1|TRBJ1-1
TGTGCCAGTAGTAAAAGGAAAGCCGAACAGGGGACTGAAGCTTTCTTT
CASSKRKAEQGTEAFF
>NA|TRBV6-5|NA|TRBJ2-7
TGTGCCAGCAGTTACTCTGGAGGCAGGCCCGCGGGCGAGCAGTACTTC
CASSYSGGRPAGEQYF
>NA|TRBV6-5|TRBD2|TRBJ2-3
TGTGCCAGCATGTGGACTAGCGGGAGTTCGGATACGCAGTATTTT
CASMWTSGSSDTQYF
>NA|TRBV2|TRBD1|TRBJ2-5
TGTGCCAGCAATCAACAGGGGGTAGAAGAGACCCAGTACTTC
CASNQQGVEETQYF
>NA|TRBV4-2|NA|TRBJ1-3
TGTGCCAGCAGCCAAGAATCGACTTTTGGAAACACCATATATTTT
CASSQESTFGNTIYF
>NA|TRBV2|TRBD2|TRBJ2-1
TGTGCCAGCAGCCCCTCTAGCGGGAGGGCCTATGAGCAGTTCTTC
CASSPSSGRAYEQFF
>few|TRBV19|NA|TRBJ1-5
TGTGCCAGTAATCGGAGGGGGGGTCAGCCCCAGCATTTT
CASNRRGGQPQHF
>NA|TRBV19|TRBD1|TRBJ1-3
TGTGCCAGTAGTAGAGGGACAGGGGCTGGAAACACCATATATTTT
CASSRGTGAGNTIYF
>once|TRBV2|TRBD2|TRBJ2-7
TGTGCCAGCAGTGTTCCCGGGATCCCCAAAACTAGCGGGAGCTGGGGTTCCTCCTACGAGCAGTACTTC
CASSVPGIPKTSGSWGSSYEQYF
>NA|TRBV6-1|NA|TRBJ2-1
TGTGCCAGCAGTGAAGACAGGCCCGATGAGCAGTTCTTC
CASSEDRPDEQFF
>NA|TRBV4-2|NA|TRBJ1-1
TGTGCCAGCAGCCAAGATACGGGAGGTGGCACTGAAGCTTTCTTT
CASSQDTGGGTEAFF
>NA|TRBV9|NA|TRBJ2-7
TGTGCCAGCAGCGCCCAGGAGGCCGCCCTTTACGAGCAGTACTTC
CASSAQEAALYEQYF
>few|TRBV7-3|NA|TRBJ1-1
TGTGCCAGCAGCCCTCACAGGGACACTGAAGCTTTCTTT
CASSPHRDTEAFF
>NA|TRBV7-9|NA|TRBJ1-4
TGTGCCAGCAGTCCCGGACTTTTCAAGAATGAAAAACTGTTTTTT
CASSPGLFKNEKLFF
>NA|TRBV5-4|NA|TRBJ1-4
TGTGCCAGCAGCCCCGCCAGGACAGATGAAAAACTGTTTTTT
CASSPARTDEKLFF
>once|TRBV10-3|NA|TRBJ2-1
TGTGCCATCAGTGAAGGAGGGTATCGCTACAATGAGCAGTTCTTC
CAISEGGYRYNEQFF
>NA|TRBV29-1|NA|TRBJ1-2
TGCAGCGCCCGGGGTACCACCTCCCGTTGGGACACCTTC
CSARGTTSRWDTF
>NA|TRBV4-2|TRBD2|TRBJ2-2
TGTGCCAGCAGCAGAGAAGCGGGGGGGCCTAGCACCGGGGAGCTGTTTTTT
CASSREAGGPSTGELFF
>few|TRBV6-5|TRBD1|TRBJ1-2
TGTGCCAGCTCACCGACAGGGGGCAACTATGGCTACACCTTC
CASSPTGGNYGYTF
>NA|TRBV19|TRBD2|TRBJ2-7
TGTGCCAGTAGTATAGGACTAGCTATCTACGAGCAGTACTTC
CASSIGLAIYEQYF
>NA|TRBV6-2/TRBV6-3|TRBD2|TRBJ2-3
TGTGCCAGCAGTTACACAGCGGGAGTTAGGACAGATACGCAGTATTTT
CASSYTAGVRTDTQYF
>few|TRBV2|TRBD2|TRBJ2-3
TGTGCCAGCAGGGGCGGGACTAGCGGGAGGGATACGCAGTATTTT
CASRGGTSGRDTQYF
>NA|TRBV4-3|TRBD2|TRBJ2-2
TGCGCCAGCAGCCAAGAGCCCGGTCGGGGGGTTGTCACCGGGGAGCTGTTTTTT
CASSQEPGRGVVTGELFF
>NA|TRBV24-1|NA|TRBJ2-3
TGTGCCACCAGTAGCGAGAGCACAGATACGCAGTATTTT
CATSSESTDTQYF